The 2 T cell receptor beta chains listed next were all sequenced from one sample in a study of blood T cell repertoires in COVID-19. The table came from immunoSEQ multiplex PCR; TCRdb's copy has only in-frame clones and leaves some out. The profile covers more than 40,000 clones, with approximately 84% appearing a single time and roughly 2.5% taken by the ten largest. The sample comprised peripheral blood. All receptors derive from a middle-aged man with acute or convalescent COVID-19.

The chain recombines TRBV19 with TRBJ1-1; D might be TRBD1 (6 bases). Per germline, CDR1 LNHDA and CDR2 SQIVND (reference sequence). Between the trimmed V and J ends, which lost 1 base and 3 bases, there was a span of 15 bases. The CDR3 extends over 16 amino acids. CDR3 protein: CASSIAWGRKDTEAFF. As DNA, the CDR3 is TGTGCCAGTAGTATAGCTTGGGGGCGCAAGGACACTGAAGCTTTCTTT. The variable domain in full, completed from reference TRBV19 and TRBJ1-1, reads DGGITQSPKYLFRKEGQNVTLSCEQNLNHDAMYWYRQDPGQGLRLIYYSQIVNDFQKGDIAEGYSVSREKKESFPLTVTSAQKNPTAFYLCASSIAWGRKDTEAFFGQGTRLTVV.

The rearrangement joins TRBV7-2 to TRBJ2-5, with 13 positions matching TRBD2. With 5 bases clipped from V and 5 bases from J, the junction kept 11 bases outside the gene matches. Germline CDR1 SGHTA, CDR2 FQGNSA. The CDR3 extends over 17 amino acids. This chain's CDR3 is CASSPPGLAGRGETQYF. CDR3 sequence (DNA): TGTGCCAGCAGCCCTCCGGGACTAGCGGGAAGGGGGGAGACCCAGTACTTC.